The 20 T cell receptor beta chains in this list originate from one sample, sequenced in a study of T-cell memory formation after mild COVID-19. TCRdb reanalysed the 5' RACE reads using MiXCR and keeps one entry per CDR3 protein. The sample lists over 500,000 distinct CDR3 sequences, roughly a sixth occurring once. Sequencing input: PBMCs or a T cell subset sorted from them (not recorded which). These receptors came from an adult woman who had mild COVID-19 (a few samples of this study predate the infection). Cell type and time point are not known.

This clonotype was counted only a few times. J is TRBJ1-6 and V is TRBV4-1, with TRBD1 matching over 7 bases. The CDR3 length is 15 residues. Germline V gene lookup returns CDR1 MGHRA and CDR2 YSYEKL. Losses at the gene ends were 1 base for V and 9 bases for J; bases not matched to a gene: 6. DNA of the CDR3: TGCGCCAGCAGCCAAGGGACAGGCCCTACTTCACCCCTCCACTTT. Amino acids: CASSQGTGPTSPLHF.

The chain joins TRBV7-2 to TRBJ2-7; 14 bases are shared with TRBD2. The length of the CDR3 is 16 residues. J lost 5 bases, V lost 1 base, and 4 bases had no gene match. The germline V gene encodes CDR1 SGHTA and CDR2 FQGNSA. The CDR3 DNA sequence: TGTGCCAGCAGCTTAGTGGGACTAGCGGGAGAGCACGAGCAGTACTTC. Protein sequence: CASSLVGLAGEHEQYF.

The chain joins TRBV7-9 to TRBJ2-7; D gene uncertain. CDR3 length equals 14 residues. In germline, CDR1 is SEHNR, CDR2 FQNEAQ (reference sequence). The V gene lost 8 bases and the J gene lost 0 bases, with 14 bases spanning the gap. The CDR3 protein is CASGRAGSSYEQYF. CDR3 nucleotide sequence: TGTGCCAGCGGTCGGGCCGGGTCCTCCTACGAGCAGTACTTC. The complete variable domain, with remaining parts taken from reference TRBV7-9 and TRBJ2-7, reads DTGVSQNPRHKITKRGQNVTFRCDPISEHNRLYWYRQTLGQGPEFLTYFQNEAQLEKSRLLSDRFSAERPKGSFSTLEIQRTEQGDSAMYLCASGRAGSSYEQYFGPGTRLTVT.

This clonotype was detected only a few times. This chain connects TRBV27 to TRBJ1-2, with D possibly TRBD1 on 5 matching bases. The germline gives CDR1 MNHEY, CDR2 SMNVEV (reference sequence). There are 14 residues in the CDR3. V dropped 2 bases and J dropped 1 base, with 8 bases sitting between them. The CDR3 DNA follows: TGTGCCAGCAGTTTAAGGGGCAGTAACTATGGCTACACCTTC. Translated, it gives CASSLRGSNYGYTF.

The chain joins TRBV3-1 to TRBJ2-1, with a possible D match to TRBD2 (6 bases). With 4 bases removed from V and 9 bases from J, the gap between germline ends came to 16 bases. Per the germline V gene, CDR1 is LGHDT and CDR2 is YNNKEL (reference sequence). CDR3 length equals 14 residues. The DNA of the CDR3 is TGTGCCAGCAGCCTCGGGGGATCACGGGGTGAGCAGTTCTTC. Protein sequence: CASSLGGSRGEQFF.

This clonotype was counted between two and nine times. The CDR3 region is CASSGGPHNEQFF. The CDR3 DNA reads as TGCGCCAGCAGTGGAGGGCCGCACAATGAGCAGTTCTTC. The genes are TRBV5-1 and TRBJ2-1, with a possible D match to TRBD2 (6 bases). Trimming stripped 5 bases from V and 5 bases from J, with 11 bases between. The CDR3 runs 13 residues. In germline, CDR1 is SGHRS, CDR2 YFSETQ.

CDR3 protein: CASSFRREGGYTF. As DNA, the CDR3 is TGTGCCAGCAGCTTTCGGAGGGAGGGCGGCTACACCTTC. This chain joins TRBV11-2 and TRBJ1-2; D gene unclear. From germline, CDR1 is SGHAT and CDR2 FQNNGV. V was clipped by 3 bases and J by 8 bases, with 13 bases between them. This CDR3 is built from 13 residues.

The CDR3 DNA reads TGCGCCAGCAGCTCAACCGGGACAGGGACTCTGGTAGCTTTCTTT. It yields the protein CASSSTGTGTLVAFF. This chain uses TRBV5-1 with TRBJ1-1; 9 bases are shared with TRBD1. Trimming cost V 3 bases and J 10 bases; bases outside gene matches: 13. This CDR3 contains 15 residues. Germline V gene data show CDR1 as SGHRS and CDR2 as YFSETQ. Drawing the rest from reference TRBV5-1 and TRBJ1-1, the complete variable domain is KAGVTQTPRYLIKTRGQQVTLSCSPISGHRSVSWYQQTPGQGLQFLFEYFSETQRNKGNFPGRFSGRQFSNSRSEMNVSTLELGDSALYLCASSSTGTGTLVAFFGQGTRLTVV.

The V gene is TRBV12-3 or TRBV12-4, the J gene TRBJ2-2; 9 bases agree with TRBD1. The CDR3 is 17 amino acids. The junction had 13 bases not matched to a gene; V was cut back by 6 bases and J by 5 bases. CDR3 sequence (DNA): TGTGCCAGCAGCCCAGGAGGGGGACAGGGACCGACCGGGGAGCTGTTTTTT. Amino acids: CASSPGGGQGPTGELFF.

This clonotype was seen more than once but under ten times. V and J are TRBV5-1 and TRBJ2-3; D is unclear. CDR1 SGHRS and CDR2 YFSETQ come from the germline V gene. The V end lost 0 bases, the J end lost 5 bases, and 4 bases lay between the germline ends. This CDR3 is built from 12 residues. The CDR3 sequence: CASSLEVDTQYF. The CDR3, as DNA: TGCGCCAGCAGCTTGGAGGTAGATACGCAGTATTTT. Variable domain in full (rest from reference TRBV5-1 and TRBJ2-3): KAGVTQTPRYLIKTRGQQVTLSCSPISGHRSVSWYQQTPGQGLQFLFEYFSETQRNKGNFPGRFSGRQFSNSRSEMNVSTLELGDSALYLCASSLEVDTQYFGPGTRLTVL.

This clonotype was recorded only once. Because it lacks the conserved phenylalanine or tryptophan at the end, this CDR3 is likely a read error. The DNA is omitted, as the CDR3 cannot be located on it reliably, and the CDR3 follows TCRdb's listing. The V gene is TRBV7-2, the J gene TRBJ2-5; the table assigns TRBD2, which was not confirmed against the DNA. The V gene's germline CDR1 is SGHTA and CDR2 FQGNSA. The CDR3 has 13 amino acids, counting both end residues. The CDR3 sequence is CASSLSSQTSREV.

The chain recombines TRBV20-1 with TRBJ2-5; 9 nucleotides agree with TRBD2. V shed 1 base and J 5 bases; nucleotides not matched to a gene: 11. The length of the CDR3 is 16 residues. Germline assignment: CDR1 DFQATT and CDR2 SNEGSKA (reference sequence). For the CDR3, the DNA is TGCAGTGCTAGAGTTTTGGCTAGCGGGGACTCGGAGACCCAGTACTTC. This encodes CSARVLASGDSETQYF.

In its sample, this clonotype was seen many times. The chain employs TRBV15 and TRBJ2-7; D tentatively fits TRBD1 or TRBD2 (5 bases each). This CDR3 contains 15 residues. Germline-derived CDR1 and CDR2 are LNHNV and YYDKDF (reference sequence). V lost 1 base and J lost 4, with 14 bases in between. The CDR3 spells CATSRGSGTEYEQYF. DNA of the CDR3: TGTGCCACCAGCAGAGGTTCCGGGACGGAGTACGAGCAGTACTTC.

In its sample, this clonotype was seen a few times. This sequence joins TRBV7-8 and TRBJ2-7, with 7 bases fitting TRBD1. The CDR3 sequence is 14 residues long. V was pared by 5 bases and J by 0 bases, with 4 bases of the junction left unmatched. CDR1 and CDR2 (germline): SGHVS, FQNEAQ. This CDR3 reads CASSPRGTSYEQYF. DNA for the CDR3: TGTGCCAGCAGCCCCAGGGGGACCTCCTACGAGCAGTACTTC.

The CDR3 DNA reads TGTGCCACCGGGGACAGTCGCGTGAAACAGCCCCAGCATTTT. This gives the protein CATGDSRVKQPQHF. J is TRBJ1-5 and V is TRBV24-1; 7 bases are shared with TRBD1. Germline-derived CDR1 and CDR2 are KGHDR and SFDVKD. Trimming cost V 9 bases and J 7 bases; bases outside gene matches: 11. The CDR3 contains 14 residues.

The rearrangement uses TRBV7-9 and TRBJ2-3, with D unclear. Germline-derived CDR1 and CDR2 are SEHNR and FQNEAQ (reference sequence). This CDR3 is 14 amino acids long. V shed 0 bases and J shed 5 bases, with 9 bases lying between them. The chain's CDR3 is CASSLARSGDTQYF. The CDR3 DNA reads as TGTGCCAGCAGCTTAGCCCGGTCGGGAGATACGCAGTATTTT.

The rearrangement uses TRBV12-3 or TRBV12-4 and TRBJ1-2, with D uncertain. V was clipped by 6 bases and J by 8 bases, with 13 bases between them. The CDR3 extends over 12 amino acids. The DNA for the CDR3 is TGTGCCAGCAGACCCGGACCAGGAGGCTACACCTTC. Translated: CASRPGPGGYTF.

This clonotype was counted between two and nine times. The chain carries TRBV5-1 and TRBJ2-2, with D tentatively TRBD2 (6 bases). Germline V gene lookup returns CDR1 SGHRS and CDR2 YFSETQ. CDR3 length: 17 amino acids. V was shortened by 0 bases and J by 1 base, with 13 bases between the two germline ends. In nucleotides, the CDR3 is TGCGCCAGCAGCTTGGCTGGCCGGGGGTTGAACACCGGGGAGCTGTTTTTT. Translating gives CASSLAGRGLNTGELFF.

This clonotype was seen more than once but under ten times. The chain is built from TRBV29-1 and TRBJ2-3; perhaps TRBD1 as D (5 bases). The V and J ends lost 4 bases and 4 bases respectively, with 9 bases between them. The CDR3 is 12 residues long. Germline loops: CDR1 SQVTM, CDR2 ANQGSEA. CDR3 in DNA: TGCAGCGTTGTAGGGGTTCCAGATACGCAGTATTTT. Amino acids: CSVVGVPDTQYF.

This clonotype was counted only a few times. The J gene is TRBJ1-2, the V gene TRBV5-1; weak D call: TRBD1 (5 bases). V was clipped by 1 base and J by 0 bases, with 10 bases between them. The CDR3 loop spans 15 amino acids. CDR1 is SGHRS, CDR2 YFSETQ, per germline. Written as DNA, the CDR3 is TGCGCCAGCAGCTTGATCGGGGGGACTAACTATGGCTACACCTTC. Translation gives CASSLIGGTNYGYTF.